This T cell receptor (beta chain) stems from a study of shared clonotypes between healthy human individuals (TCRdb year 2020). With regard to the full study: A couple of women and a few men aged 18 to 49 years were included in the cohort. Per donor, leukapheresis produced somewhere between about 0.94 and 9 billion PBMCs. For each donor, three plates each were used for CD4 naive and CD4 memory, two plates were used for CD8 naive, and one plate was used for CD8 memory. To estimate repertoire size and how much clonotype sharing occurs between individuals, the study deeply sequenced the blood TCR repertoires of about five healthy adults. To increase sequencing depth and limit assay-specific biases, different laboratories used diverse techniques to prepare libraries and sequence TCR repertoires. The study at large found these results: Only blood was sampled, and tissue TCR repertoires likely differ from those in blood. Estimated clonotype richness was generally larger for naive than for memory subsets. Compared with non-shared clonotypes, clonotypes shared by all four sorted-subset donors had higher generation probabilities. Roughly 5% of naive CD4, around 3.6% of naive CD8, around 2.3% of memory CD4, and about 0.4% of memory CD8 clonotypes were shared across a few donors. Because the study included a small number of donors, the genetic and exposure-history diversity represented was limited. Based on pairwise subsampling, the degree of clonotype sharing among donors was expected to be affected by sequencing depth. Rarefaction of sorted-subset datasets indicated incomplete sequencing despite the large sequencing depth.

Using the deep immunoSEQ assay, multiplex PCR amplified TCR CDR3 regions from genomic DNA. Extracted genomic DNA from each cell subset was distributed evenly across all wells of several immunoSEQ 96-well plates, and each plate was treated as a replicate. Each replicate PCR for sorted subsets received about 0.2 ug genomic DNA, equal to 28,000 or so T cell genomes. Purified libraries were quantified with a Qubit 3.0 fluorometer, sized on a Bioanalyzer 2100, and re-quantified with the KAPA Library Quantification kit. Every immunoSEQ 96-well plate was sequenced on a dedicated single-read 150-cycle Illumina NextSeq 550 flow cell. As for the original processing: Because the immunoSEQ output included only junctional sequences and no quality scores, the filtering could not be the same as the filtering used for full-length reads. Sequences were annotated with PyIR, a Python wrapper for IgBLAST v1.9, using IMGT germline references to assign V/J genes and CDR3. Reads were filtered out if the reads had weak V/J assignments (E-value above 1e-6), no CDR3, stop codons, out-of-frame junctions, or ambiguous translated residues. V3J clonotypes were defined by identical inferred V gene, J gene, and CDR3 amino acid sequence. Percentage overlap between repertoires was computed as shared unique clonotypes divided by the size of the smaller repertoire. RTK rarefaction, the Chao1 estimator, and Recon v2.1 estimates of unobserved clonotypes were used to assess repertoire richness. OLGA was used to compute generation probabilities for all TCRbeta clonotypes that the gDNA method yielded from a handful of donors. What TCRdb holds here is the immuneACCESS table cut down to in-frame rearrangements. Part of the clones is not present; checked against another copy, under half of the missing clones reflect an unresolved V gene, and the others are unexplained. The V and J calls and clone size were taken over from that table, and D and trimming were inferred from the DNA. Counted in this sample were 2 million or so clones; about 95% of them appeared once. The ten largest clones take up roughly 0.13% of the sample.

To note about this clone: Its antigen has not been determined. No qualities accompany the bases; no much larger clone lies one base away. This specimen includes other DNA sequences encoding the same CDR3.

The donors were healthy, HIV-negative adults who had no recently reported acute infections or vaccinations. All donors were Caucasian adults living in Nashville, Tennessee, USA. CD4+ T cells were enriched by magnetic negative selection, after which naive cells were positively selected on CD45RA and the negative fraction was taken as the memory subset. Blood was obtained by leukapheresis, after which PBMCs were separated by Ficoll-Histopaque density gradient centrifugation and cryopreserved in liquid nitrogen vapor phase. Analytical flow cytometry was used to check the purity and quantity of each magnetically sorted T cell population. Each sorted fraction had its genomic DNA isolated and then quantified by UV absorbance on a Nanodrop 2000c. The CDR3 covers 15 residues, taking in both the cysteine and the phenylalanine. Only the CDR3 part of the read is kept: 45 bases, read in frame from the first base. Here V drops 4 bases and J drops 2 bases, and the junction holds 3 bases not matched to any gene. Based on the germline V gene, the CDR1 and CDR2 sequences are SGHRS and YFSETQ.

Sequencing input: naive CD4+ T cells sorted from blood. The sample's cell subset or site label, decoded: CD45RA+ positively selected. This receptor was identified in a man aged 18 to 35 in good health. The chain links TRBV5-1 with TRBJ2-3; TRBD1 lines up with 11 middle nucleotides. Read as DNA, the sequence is TGCGCCAGCAGCCTCGGACAGGGGGCCACAGATACGCAGTATTTT. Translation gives CASSLGQGATDTQYF.